The rows below give T cell receptor beta chains drawn from one sample of a study of regulatory T cells in long-lasting Graves disease. TCRdb re-called the multiplex PCR reads with MiXCR, one entry per CDR3 protein. The data contain fewer than 550,000 distinct CDR3 sequences, about 16% of them singletons. This sample was also put to use in a study of T cells in Graves' hyperthyroidism and ophthalmopathy.

Sequences were derived from peripheral blood mononuclear cells (PBMCs), sampled at new diagnosis, from a patient treated with antithyroid drugs. The source of these receptors is a woman aged 35-65 years with Graves disease. The CDR3 runs from the conserved cysteine through the conserved F or W. The D gene is left open where the match is weak. Rows give clone size only sometimes, using once, few, many, or a class for an expanded clone.

TRBJ2-1 | many | TRBD2 | TRBV7-2 | CASSRELAGGKEQFF | TGTGCCAGCAGCCGCGAGCTAGCGGGGGGAAAGGAGCAGTTCTTC
TRBJ2-2 | few | TRBD1 | TRBV9 | CASSVGQGVAGELFF | TGTGCCAGCAGCGTAGGACAGGGAGTGGCCGGGGAGCTGTTTTTT
TRBJ1-1 | - | - | TRBV5-5 | CASSLVRTTEAFF | TGCGCCAGCAGCTTGGTCAGAACCACTGAAGCTTTCTTT
TRBJ1-5 | few | - | TRBV7-9 | CASSLVVTSTNSNQPQHF | TGTGCCAGCAGCTTAGTTGTCACCTCAACTAATAGCAATCAGCCCCAGCATTTT
TRBJ1-5 | - | TRBD1 | TRBV5-1 | CASSRTGESNQPQHF | TGCGCCAGCAGCCGGACAGGGGAGAGCAATCAGCCCCAGCATTTT
TRBJ1-1 | - | TRBD1 | TRBV30 | CAWRGRTGWETEAFF | TGTGCCTGGAGGGGTCGGACAGGGTGGGAGACTGAAGCTTTCTTT
TRBJ1-5 | - | - | TRBV15 | CATSRDQGNQPQHF | TGTGCCACCAGCAGAGATCAGGGGAATCAGCCCCAGCATTTT
TRBJ2-1 | few | TRBD1 | TRBV9 | CASSVLDRAEQFF | TGTGCCAGCAGCGTCCTGGACAGGGCTGAGCAGTTCTTC
TRBJ1-2 | many | TRBD1 | TRBV30 | CAGDRVGGYTF | TGTGCCGGGGACAGGGTGGGTGGCTACACCTTC
TRBJ2-5 | - | TRBD1 | TRBV11-2 | CASRTGGLATETQYF | TGTGCCAGCAGGACAGGGGGCCTAGCGACGGAGACCCAGTACTTC
TRBJ1-1 | many | - | TRBV3-1 | CASSQALGEAFF | TGTGCCAGCAGCCAAGCGTTGGGAGAAGCTTTCTTT
TRBJ1-2 | many | - | TRBV3-1 | CASSLQDKYGYTF | TGTGCCAGCAGCCTACAAGACAAGTATGGCTACACCTTC
TRBJ1-5 | - | - | TRBV19 | CASTLDDDSNQPQHF | TGTGCCAGTACCTTGGACGACGATAGCAATCAGCCCCAGCATTTT
TRBJ1-4 | few | - | TRBV24-1 | CATSDPGDYGEKLFF | TGTGCCACCAGTGACCCCGGAGACTATGGGGAAAAACTGTTTTTT
TRBJ2-7 | - | - | TRBV19 | CASTGLQNAEQYF | TGTGCCAGTACTGGACTACAAAACGCCGAGCAGTACTTC
TRBJ1-3 | - | - | TRBV2 | CALKRFSGNTIYF | TGTGCCCTCAAACGGTTCTCTGGAAACACCATATATTTT
TRBJ1-4 | many | - | TRBV11-3 | CASSLDWREKLFF | TGTGCCAGCAGCTTAGACTGGAGAGAAAAACTGTTTTTT
TRBJ2-7 | - | TRBD1 | TRBV7-9 | CASNLTGPYSYEHYF | TGTGCCAGCAACTTGACAGGGCCTTACTCCTACGAGCATTACTTC
TRBJ2-1 | many | TRBD2 | TRBV12-3/TRBV12-4 | CASSLGGTSGGGEQFF | TGTGCCAGCAGTTTAGGAGGGACTAGCGGGGGAGGTGAGCAGTTCTTC
TRBJ1-5 | - | - | TRBV5-1 | CASSGGELGQPQHF | TGCGCCAGCAGCGGGGGAGAACTGGGTCAGCCCCAGCATTTT
TRBJ1-1 | many | - | TRBV12-3/TRBV12-4 | CASSFSVGKTEAFF | TGTGCCAGCAGTTTCTCAGTTGGTAAGACTGAAGCTTTCTTT
TRBJ2-1 | many | - | TRBV11-2 | CASNLASFEQFF | TGTGCCAGCAACCTAGCCTCGTTTGAGCAGTTCTTC
TRBJ1-2 | few | - | TRBV19 | CASSIGVKDGYTF | TGTGCCAGTAGTATAGGAGTTAAAGATGGCTACACCTTC
TRBJ2-7 | many | - | TRBV28 | CASLVRNEQYF | TGTGCCAGTCTCGTGCGGAACGAGCAGTACTTC
TRBJ2-7 | - | TRBD2 | TRBV6-2/TRBV6-3 | CASSSPVARDYSPAYEQYF | TGTGCCAGCAGTTCGCCTGTCGCTCGGGACTATTCGCCAGCCTACGAGCAGTACTTC
TRBJ1-1 | many | - | TRBV10-3 | CAIREQGPEAFF | TGTGCCATCAGGGAACAGGGCCCGGAAGCTTTCTTT
TRBJ1-1 | few | - | TRBV25-1 | CASSRSDYTEAFF | TGTGCCAGCAGCCGTTCGGACTACACTGAAGCTTTCTTT